This T cell receptor beta chain was captured by sequencing in a study of neurological immune-mediated disorders. This clonotype was detected many times. Sequencing of 15-18 subjects in each run yielded over 160 million TCR-beta sequences. TCRdb used MiXCR to reprocess the 5' RACE reads, holding one entry per CDR3 protein. Of around 29,000 distinct CDR3 sequences listed, roughly an eighth are singletons. Trimming removed 2 bases from V and 2 bases from J; junction bases left unmatched: 13. Germline V gene sequence: CDR1 MNHEY, CDR2 SVGEGT. CDR3 length: 18 amino acids. Specimen: PBMCs. The rearrangement joins TRBV6-2 or TRBV6-3 to TRBJ2-3; the match to TRBD2 covers 7 bases. The sequence was obtained from a woman aged 55-69 years in good health. CDR3 loop: CASSYLSLAGDATDTQYF. The CDR3 DNA reads as TGTGCCAGCAGTTACCTCTCGTTAGCGGGTGACGCCACAGATACGCAGTATTTT.